These 26 T cell receptor beta chains share one sample of origin, sequenced in a study of regulatory T cells in long-lasting Graves disease. The sample's time point: persistent/refractory GD, antithyroid drugs over 5 years with positive TRAb. Preparation of the TCR library used RNA extracted from PBMCs. Assembly of TCR beta libraries relied on iRepertoire HTBI primers together with Arm-PCR of CDR3 regions. TCRdb called the multiplex PCR reads again in MiXCR, with one record for every CDR3 protein. The sample lists about 310,000 distinct CDR3 sequences; more than 20% were seen once. Source: peripheral blood mononuclear cells (PBMCs), taken when the disease was refractory, from a patient treated with antithyroid drugs. The receptor set was obtained from a female donor with Graves disease.

This clonotype was observed a handful of times. The rearrangement uses TRBV6-1 and TRBJ2-7; TRBD1 might be the D (5 bases). Germline V CDR1 and CDR2: MNHNS, SASEGT. The CDR3 is 14 residues long. V was shortened by 5 bases and J by 0 bases, with 11 bases between the two germline ends. The CDR3 region is CASSTTGSSYEQYF. The DNA for the CDR3 is TGTGCCAGCAGTACCACAGGAAGCTCCTACGAGCAGTACTTC.

This clonotype was found a few times. V gene TRBV27 combines with J gene TRBJ2-7, with unresolved D. This CDR3 has 13 amino acids. Germline CDR1 and CDR2: MNHEY and SMNVEV (reference sequence). V lost 6 bases and J 2 bases, leaving 11 bases between the germline ends. The CDR3 DNA follows: TGTGCCAGCAGAGGCTACGACGCCTACGAGCAGTACTTC. Translation: CASRGYDAYEQYF.

This clonotype was seen repeatedly, ten times or more. V and J are TRBV2 and TRBJ1-4, with 9 positions matching TRBD1. Germline V lookup: CDR1 SNHLY, CDR2 FYNNEI. Trimming removed 6 bases from V and 8 bases from J; junction bases left unmatched: 7. This CDR3 spans 14 amino acids. This CDR3 is CASSEDRGPEKLFF. CDR3 DNA sequence: TGTGCCAGCAGCGAGGACAGGGGACCGGAAAAACTGTTTTTT.

This clonotype appeared many times. The genes are TRBV27 and TRBJ2-7; D is unclear. Trimming took off 3 bases at V and 7 bases at J, with 22 bases between the two ends. Per the germline V gene, CDR1 is MNHEY and CDR2 is SMNVEV (reference sequence). The CDR3 is made up of 16 amino acids. The CDR3 DNA is TGTGCCAGCAGTTTGCAAGGTTCGAGCCCTATGGGTGAGCAGTACTTC. Its protein is CASSLQGSSPMGEQYF.

This clonotype was recorded at least ten times. The rearrangement uses TRBV6-1 and TRBJ1-1, with no clear D. The CDR3 runs to 14 residues. The germline V and J ends were trimmed by 5 bases and 0 bases, with 10 bases remaining between them. Looked up from germline, CDR1 is MNHNS and CDR2 is SASEGT. This CDR3 reads CASSPSTLNTEAFF. CDR3 nucleotides: TGTGCCAGCAGTCCCTCTACCCTGAACACTGAAGCTTTCTTT.

This clonotype was seen at least ten times. The rearrangement joins TRBV28 to TRBJ2-7, with TRBD2 identical over 7 bases. The J segment lost 0 bases and the V segment lost 5 bases, leaving 10 bases of the junction unmatched. The CDR3 is 16 amino acids. The germline V gene has CDR1 MDHEN and CDR2 SYDVKM. The chain's CDR3 is CASSPIASGTSYEQYF. The CDR3 DNA is TGTGCCAGCAGTCCCATTGCTAGCGGCACCTCCTACGAGCAGTACTTC.

This sequence joins TRBV7-2 and TRBJ2-5; TRBD2 might be the D (6 bases). The DNA end is a closer match to TRBJ2-1, so the J assignment may be wrong. The germline V gene has CDR1 SGHTA and CDR2 FQGNSA. The CDR3 sequence is 15 residues long. The CDR3 loop reads CASSLWLAYDNEQFF. The CDR3 nucleotides are TGTGCCAGCAGCTTGTGGCTAGCGTACGACAATGAGCAGTTCTTC.

This clonotype was seen at least ten times. The chain joins TRBV24-1 to TRBJ1-5; a possible D gene is TRBD1 (5 bases). CDR3 length: 16 amino acids. Trimming removed 5 bases at V and 0 bases at J, with 13 bases between. Germline V gene sequence: CDR1 KGHDR, CDR2 SFDVKD. The CDR3 DNA reads as TGTGCCACCAGTGCGCATGCGGGGGATAGCAATCAGCCCCAGCATTTT. It is translated as CATSAHAGDSNQPQHF.

This clonotype was detected ten times or more. The chain couples TRBV2 to TRBJ1-4; D is uncertain. This CDR3 has 11 amino acids. CDR1 SNHLY and CDR2 FYNNEI come from the germline V gene. V was pared by 2 bases and J by 8 bases, with 3 bases between. The CDR3 sequence: CASSEREKLFF. CDR3 sequence (DNA): TGTGCCAGCAGTGAACGGGAAAAACTGTTTTTT.

This chain uses TRBV4-1 with TRBJ1-6; D is perhaps TRBD1 (5 bases). V shed 0 bases and J shed 6 bases, with 12 bases lying between them. Germline V gives CDR1 MGHRA, CDR2 YSYEKL. This CDR3 is built from 16 residues. The CDR3 loop reads CASSQDPGDGNSPLHF. The CDR3 nucleotides are TGCGCCAGCAGCCAAGATCCGGGGGACGGTAATTCACCCCTCCACTTT.

This sequence joins TRBV10-1 and TRBJ1-6; no firm D call. Germline V gene data show CDR1 as WNHNN and CDR2 as SYGVQD (reference sequence). The CDR3 has 18 amino acids. Deletions cut 5 bases from V and 0 bases from J, with 17 bases between. For the CDR3, the DNA is TGCGCCAGCAGTAGGAACCGGGCCTTACGCTCCTATAATTCACCCCTCCACTTT. Amino acid sequence: CASSRNRALRSYNSPLHF.

Turning to this clonotype: A much more abundant neighbour one base away suggests this may be a read error. The chain has TRBV2 and TRBJ1-1, with D unclear. The germline gives CDR1 SNHLY, CDR2 FYNNEI. This CDR3 comprises 11 residues. CDR3 sequence reads: CTSDGNTEAFF. The CDR3 bases are TGTACCAGCGACGGAAACACTGAAGCTTTCTTT.

The chain joins TRBV9 to TRBJ1-2; the D is unclear. Germline CDR1 and CDR2: SGDLS and YYNGEE. The CDR3 length is 15 residues. Between the trimmed V and J ends, which lost 4 bases and 4 bases, there was a span of 17 bases. The DNA for the CDR3 is TGTGCCAGCAGCCCACAGAGTTCTACTAGCTATGGCTACACCTTC. Its protein product is CASSPQSSTSYGYTF.

In this sample, this clonotype turned up a few times. The V and J genes are TRBV20-1 and TRBJ2-1, with D hard to call. Trimming took off 3 bases at V and 6 bases at J, with 9 bases between the two ends. This CDR3 spans 12 amino acids. Germline V gives CDR1 DFQATT, CDR2 SNEGSKA (reference sequence). The CDR3: CSASPTPNEQFF. The CDR3 DNA reads TGCAGTGCTAGTCCGACCCCCAATGAGCAGTTCTTC.

This clonotype was counted at least ten times. The V and J genes are TRBV30 and TRBJ2-2, with D maybe TRBD2 (5 bases). Deletions cut 2 bases from V and 6 bases from J, with 10 bases between. CDR3 length: 13 amino acids. CDR1 and CDR2 from the germline V gene are GTSNPN and SVGIG (reference sequence). The CDR3 loop reads CAWSRLFSGELFF. The CDR3 DNA is TGTGCCTGGAGTCGACTATTTTCCGGGGAGCTGTTTTTT.

This clonotype has ten or more counts. The V and J genes are TRBV7-2 and TRBJ1-6; the D gene is possibly TRBD1 (5 bases). V shed 2 bases and J shed 5 bases, with 13 bases lying between them. Germline lookup yields CDR1 SGHTA and CDR2 FQGNSA. The CDR3 has 16 residues. The CDR3 sequence is CASSLHGGGNNSPLHF. CDR3 nucleotides: TGTGCCAGCAGCTTACATGGGGGGGGTAATAATTCACCCCTCCACTTT.

J is TRBJ2-3 and V is TRBV7-2; 10 bases map to TRBD2. Germline CDR1 reads SGHTA; CDR2 reads FQGNSA. V trimming: 3 bases; J trimming: 1 base; junction bases outside the gene matches: 7. The CDR3 contains 17 residues. The CDR3 spells CASSFGASGSGTDTQYF. The CDR3, as DNA: TGTGCCAGCAGCTTTGGGGCTAGCGGGAGCGGCACAGATACGCAGTATTTT. The full variable domain, with the rest looked up from reference TRBV7-2 and TRBJ2-3, is GAGVSQSPSNKVTEKGKDVELRCDPISGHTALYWYRQSLGQGLEFLIYFQGNSAPDKSGLPSDRFSAERTGGSVSTLTIQRTQQEDSAVYLCASSFGASGSGTDTQYFGPGTRLTVL.

The rearrangement uses TRBV11-1 and TRBJ2-1, with a tentative D call TRBD2 (6 bases). The CDR3 is made up of 14 amino acids. The V gene's germline CDR1 is SGHAT and CDR2 FQDESV (reference sequence). Trimming removed 3 bases from V and 7 bases from J, with 13 bases in between. Here the CDR3 DNA reads TGTGCCAGCAGCTTGGCCGGGACTCGGAATGAGCAGTTCTTC. Translation gives CASSLAGTRNEQFF.

This clonotype was observed at least ten times. The chain combines TRBV20-1 with TRBJ2-7; D call uncertain. Trimming shortened V by 0 bases and J by 7 bases, and 13 bases separated the two germline ends. The CDR3 totals 13 residues. Per the germline V gene, CDR1 is DFQATT and CDR2 is SNEGSKA (reference sequence). Here the CDR3 reads CSARDQRNGEQYF. The CDR3 DNA reads TGCAGTGCTAGAGACCAACGAAACGGGGAGCAGTACTTC.

This clonotype was found many times. This chain joins TRBV5-6 and TRBJ2-5; unclear D gene. Trimming removed 4 bases from V and 2 bases from J, with 9 bases in between. The CDR3 extends over 13 amino acids. Germline loops: CDR1 SGHDT, CDR2 YYEEEE. CDR3 loop: CASSPVEQETQYF. The DNA for the CDR3 is TGTGCCAGCAGCCCGGTGGAACAAGAGACCCAGTACTTC.

In this sample, this clonotype turned up a few times. The chain is built from TRBV6-5 and TRBJ2-5; 9 nucleotides line up with TRBD2. The germline CDR1 and CDR2 sequences are MNHEY and SVGAGI. This CDR3 comprises 16 residues. After removal of 4 bases from V and 2 bases from J, the junction contained 8 bases not matched to a gene. CDR3 sequence: CASSSLIAGDQETQYF. The CDR3 DNA reads as TGTGCCAGCAGTTCCTTAATAGCGGGGGATCAAGAGACCCAGTACTTC.

The J gene is TRBJ1-4, the V gene TRBV28; D call uncertain. The CDR3 consists of 16 residues. V dropped 6 bases and J dropped 0 bases, with 14 bases sitting between them. Germline loops: CDR1 MDHEN, CDR2 SYDVKM. CDR3 in DNA: TGTGCCAGCAGCCTAGACTCAGGTGCAACTAATGAAAAACTGTTTTTT. This encodes CASSLDSGATNEKLFF.

V gene TRBV11-3 combines with J gene TRBJ2-2, with 7 bases lining up with TRBD2. The CDR3 loop spans 13 amino acids. Germline CDR1 reads SGHNT; CDR2 reads YENEEA. Losses at the gene ends were 3 bases for V and 5 bases for J; bases not matched to a gene: 0. The CDR3 protein is CASSFGRTGELFF. CDR3 nucleotide sequence: TGTGCCAGCAGCTTCGGGAGGACCGGGGAGCTGTTTTTT.

This clonotype was observed many times. This chain uses TRBV7-2 with TRBJ1-5; D not certain. The CDR3 is made up of 17 amino acids. Trimming removed 1 base from V and 1 base from J, with 14 bases in between. Looked up from germline, CDR1 is SGHTA and CDR2 is FQGNSA. The CDR3: CASSLEIEWASNQPQHF. CDR3 DNA: TGTGCCAGCAGCTTAGAGATCGAGTGGGCGAGCAATCAGCCCCAGCATTTT.

This clonotype appeared a few times. This chain links TRBV30 with TRBJ1-5, with D hard to call. CDR3 length: 13 amino acids. Looked up from germline, CDR1 is GTSNPN and CDR2 is SVGIG (reference sequence). With 5 bases removed from V and 0 bases from J, the gap between germline ends came to 8 bases. In nucleotides, the CDR3 is TGTGCCTGGGCAGGTTATAGCAATCAGCCCCAGCATTTT. The encoded protein is CAWAGYSNQPQHF.

There are many counts of this clonotype. The chain uses TRBV28 and TRBJ1-2, with TRBD1 matching over 9 bases. Trimming took 11 bases from V and 4 from J; bases not matched to a gene: 5. Germline-derived CDR1 and CDR2 are MDHEN and SYDVKM. The CDR3 spans 12 residues. The CDR3 nucleotides are TGTGCCGGCGGGACAGGGTTCTATGGCTACACCTTC. This codes for CAGGTGFYGYTF.